These 6 T cell receptor beta chains originate from one sample sequenced in a study of spatial heterogeneity in lung cancer. TCRdb ran MiXCR on the 5' RACE reads and lists one entry per CDR3 protein. The data hold 4,500 to 6,500 distinct CDR3 sequences, with more than 30% observed a single time. Documented time point: sample taken at primary tumor resection. Frozen PBMC, nontumor lung or tumor provided whole RNA, which was sequenced unsorted. Sequencing was performed on PBMCs, taken at surgery. The receptors stem from a female donor with early-stage non-small cell lung cancer.

There are a few counts of this clonotype. As an off-target read in a library built for alpha chains, this beta chain has a frequency of little significance. The V call is TRBV5-1, the J call TRBJ1-4; 7 nucleotides align to TRBD1. Trimming took 1 base from V and 6 from J; bases not matched to a gene: 3. CDR1 is SGHRS and CDR2 is YFSETQ in the germline V gene. The CDR3 has 14 amino acids. Written as DNA, the CDR3 is TGCGCCAGCAGCTTGTGGCAGGGGGATGAAAAACTGTTTTTT. Translation gives CASSLWQGDEKLFF.

Worth noting for this clonotype: With the library built for alpha chains, this beta chain is off target and its frequency is not meaningful. The chain carries TRBV13 and TRBJ1-2; D is undetermined. The V gene lost 5 bases and the J gene lost 4 bases, with 11 bases spanning the gap. CDR3 length: 13 amino acids. The germline V gene has CDR1 PRHDT and CDR2 FYEKMQ (reference sequence). CDR3: CASSRGSSYGYTF. The CDR3 bases are TGTGCCAGCAGCCGAGGGTCCAGCTATGGCTACACCTTC.

This clonotype was seen more than once but under ten times. A library made for alpha chains picked up this beta chain off target, so its size means little. This rearrangement joins TRBV2 to TRBJ2-1; D not resolved. CDR1 and CDR2 (germline): SNHLY, FYNNEI. V lost 6 bases and J lost 3, with 9 bases in between. The CDR3 consists of 13 residues. The CDR3 region is CASRTDRYNEQFF. CDR3 DNA: TGTGCCAGCAGGACGGACCGCTACAATGAGCAGTTCTTC.

With regard to this clonotype: This beta chain is an unintended read in a library built for alpha chains; its size means little. The J gene is TRBJ2-3, the V gene TRBV28; no definite D call. Deletions cut 5 bases from V and 4 bases from J, with 16 bases between. CDR1 and CDR2 from the germline V gene are MDHEN and SYDVKM. The CDR3 runs to 15 residues. The CDR3 sequence: CASSPPLPRADTQYF. In DNA form, the CDR3 reads TGTGCCAGCAGTCCACCCCTTCCCCGGGCAGATACGCAGTATTTT.

With respect to this clonotype: This beta chain slipped into a library made for alpha chains as a stray read, so its size is not meaningful. This chain uses TRBV5-1 with TRBJ2-2; 10 bases align to TRBD1. The germline CDR1 and CDR2 sequences are SGHRS and YFSETQ. The CDR3 totals 15 residues. Trimming cost V 4 bases and J 3 bases; bases outside gene matches: 3. This CDR3 reads CASSRTGGYTGELFF. CDR3 DNA: TGCGCCAGCAGCCGGACAGGGGGTTACACCGGGGAGCTGTTTTTT.

This clonotype was seen a handful of times. Since the library was made to target alpha chains, this beta chain is a stray read and its abundance is not meaningful. The J gene is TRBJ2-7, the V gene TRBV15, with D perhaps matching TRBD1 (5 bases). Germline V gene data show CDR1 as LNHNV and CDR2 as YYDKDF (reference sequence). This CDR3 is 14 amino acids long. Trimming took off 0 bases at V and 7 bases at J, with 13 bases between the two ends. The CDR3: CATSRDTGLGEQYF. The CDR3 region has the DNA TGTGCCACCAGCAGAGATACAGGCTTAGGGGAGCAGTACTTC. The full variable domain, completed using reference TRBV15 and TRBJ2-7, is DAMVIQNPRYQVTQFGKPVTLSCSQTLNHNVMYWYQQKSSQAPKLLFHYYDKDFNNEADTPDNFQSRRPNTSFCFLDIRSPGLGDTAMYLCATSRDTGLGEQYFGPGTRLTVT.